The 22 T cell receptor beta chains given below trace back to one sample, sequenced in a study of human T cells and chemical hapten exposure. Each CDR3 protein is one row after TCRdb ran MiXCR on the RACE reads. The sample lists about 84,000 distinct CDR3 sequences, over 9.5% seen once, with 4.5% to 5% in the top ten. The time point: patch test 2, 6 weeks after DPC sensitization. Treatment specified: therapeutic diphenylcyclopropenone sensitization with weekly scalp DPC. Here the sequenced sample was whole blood, taken in connection with sensitization to the hapten diphenylcyclopropenone (DPC). The receptors here all came from a woman in her 50s with alopecia areata. Some clones in this sample may be carry-over from other donors' samples.

This clonotype has just a few counts. This rearrangement joins TRBV19 to TRBJ1-2; D perhaps matches TRBD1 (6 bases). In germline, CDR1 is LNHDA, CDR2 SQIVND (reference sequence). The CDR3 is made up of 15 amino acids. The V gene lost 5 bases and the J gene lost 7 bases, with 20 bases spanning the gap. CDR3 in DNA: TGTGCCAGTAGTGGGTCCCGCTCAGGGGATTTTGGCTACACCTTC. Translation: CASSGSRSGDFGYTF.

The chain carries TRBV10-3 and TRBJ1-3, with D unclear. Germline lookup yields CDR1 ENHRY and CDR2 SYGVKD. The CDR3 is 13 residues long. V lost 0 bases, J lost 12 bases, and 12 bases lay in between. DNA for the CDR3: TGTGCCATCAGTGAGTCCGGTGCCCCTCTCATATATTTT. The encoded protein is CAISESGAPLIYF.

This rearrangement joins TRBV12-3 or TRBV12-4 to TRBJ1-2, with D perhaps matching TRBD1 (5 bases). Trimming cost V 3 bases and J 3 bases, with 11 bases left between them. The CDR3 contains 14 residues. The CDR3 region is CASSFDSWDYGYTF. In DNA, the CDR3 is TGTGCCAGCAGTTTCGACAGTTGGGACTATGGCTACACCTTC.

The chain links TRBV6-2 or TRBV6-3 to TRBJ2-2, with D unresolved. This CDR3 has 15 residues. Trimming removed 2 bases from V and 3 bases from J, with 10 bases in between. Germline V gene lookup returns CDR1 MNHEY and CDR2 SVGEGT. CDR3 sequence reads: CASSYIGLDTGELFF. Written as DNA, the CDR3 is TGTGCCAGCAGTTACATCGGCCTGGACACCGGGGAGCTGTTTTTT.

V usage is TRBV7-9 and J usage is TRBJ2-5; 7 positions match TRBD2. Unmatched junction bases numbered 5, after V lost 3 bases and J lost 4 bases. The CDR3 spans 14 residues. Germline V lookup: CDR1 SEHNR, CDR2 FQNEAQ (reference sequence). This CDR3 is CASSLGLSPETQYF. CDR3 nucleotides: TGTGCCAGCAGCTTGGGACTAAGCCCAGAGACCCAGTACTTC.

This clonotype has ten or more counts. J is TRBJ1-3 and V is TRBV20-1; D remains unclear. The V gene's germline CDR1 is DFQATT and CDR2 SNEGSKA (reference sequence). The CDR3 extends over 14 amino acids. V was trimmed by 6 bases and J by 0 bases, leaving 12 bases between them. As DNA, the CDR3 is TGCAGTGCCACCGGTGGGGACTCTGGAAACACCATATATTTT. Translated, it gives CSATGGDSGNTIYF.

This clonotype showed up just once. A far larger clone differs by one base, so this is likely a read error. CDR3: CASSLGPGLTGGRGGSYEQYF. CDR3 nucleotides: TGTGCCAGCAGCCTAGGCCCCGGACTAACGGGAGGGAGGGGCGGCTCCTACGAGCAGTACTTC. The chain recombines TRBV7-6 with TRBJ2-7, with 8 bases lining up with TRBD2. The V segment lost 5 bases and the J segment 0 bases; nucleotides outside the gene matches: 24. The CDR3 spans 21 residues. In germline, CDR1 is SGHVS, CDR2 FNYEAQ. Together with reference TRBV7-6 and TRBJ2-7, the CDR3 gives the full variable domain: GAGVSQSPRYKVTKRGQDVALRCDPISGHVSLYWYRQALGQGPEFLTYFNYEAQQDKSGLPNDRFSAERPEGSISTLTIQRTEQRDSAMYRCASSLGPGLTGGRGGSYEQYFGPGTRLTVT.

CDR3 in DNA: TGTGCCAGCAGTGATACGGGACAAGGCAACAATGAGCAGTTCTTC. It codes for CASSDTGQGNNEQFF. The chain combines TRBV2 with TRBJ2-1; D is perhaps TRBD1 (6 bases). Germline CDR1 SNHLY, CDR2 FYNNEI. CDR3 length: 15 residues. The V end lost 3 bases, the J end lost 5 bases, and 14 bases lay between the germline ends.

This clonotype was seen a handful of times. V gene TRBV28 combines with J gene TRBJ2-1, with D perhaps assigned TRBD1 or TRBD2 (5 bases each). The germline V gene has CDR1 MDHEN and CDR2 SYDVKM. V lost 4 bases and J lost 10, with 8 bases in between. The CDR3 runs 11 residues. The CDR3, as DNA: TGTGCCAGCAGTTCGGGGCCCGAGCAGTTCTTC. Protein sequence: CASSSGPEQFF. The full variable domain, with the rest looked up from reference TRBV28 and TRBJ2-1, is DVKVTQSSRYLVKRTGEKVFLECVQDMDHENMFWYRQDPGLGLRLIYFSYDVKMKEKGDIPEGYSVSREKKERFSLILESASTNQTSMYLCASSSGPEQFFGPGTRLTVL.

This chain connects TRBV3-1 to TRBJ1-1; possibly TRBD1 for D (5 bases). Deletions cut 5 bases from V and 1 base from J, with 11 bases between. CDR1 LGHDT and CDR2 YNNKEL come from the germline V gene (reference sequence). The CDR3 consists of 14 residues. The CDR3 loop is CASSTGASNTEAFF. CDR3 nucleotides: TGTGCCAGCAGCACTGGGGCGTCGAACACTGAAGCTTTCTTT.

This clonotype came up many times. The chain combines TRBV5-6 with TRBJ2-1; D is perhaps TRBD1 (5 bases). Germline V gives CDR1 SGHDT, CDR2 YYEEEE. Trimming pared 2 bases from V and 8 bases from J, leaving 14 bases between. The CDR3 sequence is 14 residues long. CDR3 coding DNA: TGTGCCAGCAGCTTCCAGGGCACCTCGGATGAGCAGTTCTTC. Its translation is CASSFQGTSDEQFF.

This rearrangement joins TRBV5-4 to TRBJ2-3; D is possibly TRBD2 (5 bases). This CDR3 contains 16 residues. Germline V gives CDR1 SGHNT, CDR2 YYREEE (reference sequence). The V end was cut by 0 bases, the J end by 0 bases, with 11 bases between. CDR3 sequence reads: CASSLVGLTSTDTQYF. The CDR3 DNA follows: TGTGCCAGCAGCTTGGTAGGACTTACTAGCACAGATACGCAGTATTTT.

The chain joins TRBV6-4 to TRBJ2-3; D not resolved. This CDR3 is 15 amino acids long. Trimming cost V 3 bases and J 3 bases, with 13 bases left between them. Germline V gives CDR1 MRHNA, CDR2 SNTAGT. The CDR3 nucleotides read TGTGCCAGCAGTGAGGACCGAATGGGGACAGATACGCAGTATTTT. Translated, it gives CASSEDRMGTDTQYF.

This clonotype was seen many times. This chain connects TRBV3-1 to TRBJ2-3; D is unresolved. V lost 1 base and J 0 bases, leaving 8 bases between the germline ends. The CDR3 runs to 15 residues. The V gene's germline CDR1 is LGHDT and CDR2 YNNKEL (reference sequence). CDR3 nucleotide sequence: TGTGCCAGCAGCCAAGCGAGAGCAAGCACAGATACGCAGTATTTT. This sequence encodes CASSQARASTDTQYF.

The sample holds many counts of this clonotype. J is TRBJ2-3 and V is TRBV5-4, with 9 nucleotides matching TRBD2. The length of the CDR3 is 17 residues. Germline V CDR1 and CDR2: SGHNT, YYREEE (reference sequence). The trim removed 0 bases at V and 11 bases at J, leaving 16 bases unmatched. The CDR3 reads CASSLGNSAGGVKGQYF. As DNA, the CDR3 is TGTGCCAGCAGCTTGGGTAATAGTGCGGGAGGGGTGAAAGGGCAGTATTTT. Drawing the rest from reference TRBV5-4 and TRBJ2-3, the complete variable domain is ETGVTQSPTHLIKTRGQQVTLRCSSQSGHNTVSWYQQALGQGPQFIFQYYREEENGRGNFPPRFSGLQFPNYSSELNVNALELDDSALYLCASSLGNSAGGVKGQYFGPGTRLTVL.

The table lists this clonotype with many counts. V usage is TRBV27 and J usage is TRBJ2-1; D is uncertain. Germline V lookup: CDR1 MNHEY, CDR2 SMNVEV (reference sequence). CDR3 length equals 15 residues. Deletions cut 2 bases from V and 1 base from J, with 9 bases between. The CDR3 region is CASSLSRVSYNEQFF. The DNA for the CDR3 is TGTGCCAGCAGTTTAAGTAGGGTTTCCTACAATGAGCAGTTCTTC.

This chain joins TRBV29-1 and TRBJ1-2; TRBD1 agrees at 7 bases. Trimming took 2 bases from V and 3 from J; bases not matched to a gene: 3. Germline V gene data show CDR1 as SQVTM and CDR2 as ANQGSEA. The CDR3 sequence is 13 residues long. The CDR3 region is CSVETDRDYGYTF. The CDR3 DNA sequence: TGCAGCGTTGAAACTGACAGGGACTATGGCTACACCTTC.

There are many counts of this clonotype. The chain employs TRBV6-6 and TRBJ2-2, with 11 bases identical to TRBD1. Trimming took 4 bases from V and 4 from J; bases not matched to a gene: 8. Germline V gene sequence: CDR1 MNHNY, CDR2 SVGAGI (reference sequence). The CDR3 runs 17 residues. The DNA for the CDR3 is TGTGCCAGCAGTTTCCCCGGGACAGGGGGAATCACCGGGGAGCTGTTTTTT. It specifies CASSFPGTGGITGELFF.

This chain joins TRBV9 and TRBJ2-1, with D possibly being TRBD2 (5 bases). Trimming shortened V by 0 bases and J by 2 bases, and 6 bases separated the two germline ends. This CDR3 has 14 residues. CDR1 is SGDLS, CDR2 YYNGEE, per germline. CDR3 residues: CASSVDGTYNEQFF. For the CDR3, the DNA is TGTGCCAGCAGCGTAGACGGGACCTACAATGAGCAGTTCTTC.

This clonotype was seen only a few times. CDR3 bases: TGTGCCAGCAGCGAGGGTAACTCTGGGGCCAACGTCCTGACTTTC. This codes for CASSEGNSGANVLTF. This sequence joins TRBV11-3 and TRBJ2-6; TRBD2 is a possible D gene (5 bases). CDR3 length: 15 residues. Germline lookup yields CDR1 SGHNT and CDR2 YENEEA. Trimming took 5 bases from V and 0 from J, leaving 8 bases between them.

This clonotype was observed many times. The chain couples TRBV7-9 to TRBJ1-1; TRBD1 matches at 10 bases. The CDR3 sequence is 15 residues long. From germline, CDR1 is SEHNR and CDR2 FQNEAQ (reference sequence). With 2 bases clipped from V and 5 bases from J, the junction kept 5 bases outside the gene matches. Here the CDR3 DNA reads TGTGCCAGCAGCTTAATGACAGGGGGCGGAACTGAAGCTTTCTTT. It translates to CASSLMTGGGTEAFF.

The gene calls are TRBV7-6 and TRBJ1-6; D gene ambiguous. Germline CDR1 and CDR2: SGHVS and FNYEAQ. Trimming took off 4 bases at V and 9 bases at J, with 10 bases between the two ends. The CDR3 length is 13 residues. The CDR3 sequence is CASSSARGSPLHF. The CDR3 DNA reads as TGTGCCAGCAGCTCGGCCCGCGGTTCACCCCTCCACTTT. The variable domain in full, completed from reference TRBV7-6 and TRBJ1-6, reads GAGVSQSPRYKVTKRGQDVALRCDPISGHVSLYWYRQALGQGPEFLTYFNYEAQQDKSGLPNDRFSAERPEGSISTLTIQRTEQRDSAMYRCASSSARGSPLHFGNGTRLTVT.